This T cell receptor beta chain was documented in a study of T-cell memory formation after mild COVID-19. This clonotype was counted many times. This CDR3 comprises 15 residues. The ends were cut back, 0 bases at V and 6 bases at J, with 11 bases in the middle. Germline V lookup: CDR1 LNHNV, CDR2 YYDKDF (reference sequence). The authors produced TCR alpha and TCR beta cDNA libraries with sample barcodes and UMIs by 5'RACE using constant-segment primers. TCRdb re-called the 5' RACE reads with MiXCR, one entry per CDR3 protein. Of under 300,000 distinct CDR3 sequences in the sample, around 15% were seen once.

Sequencing was performed on PBMCs or a T cell subset sorted from them (not recorded which). This chain joins TRBV15 and TRBJ1-4, with D unresolved. The receptor was derived from a man aged 18 to 30 who had mild COVID-19 (a few samples of this study predate the infection). Cell type and time point are not known. CDR3 sequence reads: CATSRDKGWDEKLFF. The CDR3 DNA reads as TGTGCCACCAGCAGAGATAAGGGCTGGGATGAAAAACTGTTTTTT.